Shown below are 25 T cell receptor beta chains from a single sample sequenced in a study of blood T cell repertoires in COVID-19. Assay: immunoSEQ multiplex PCR; the TCRdb copy retains only in-frame clones and omits some. The profile shows a few hundred thousand clones, 70% to 90% of them singletons. The sequencing input was peripheral blood. These receptors all come from a man aged 45-65 years with COVID-19, enrolled during active disease.

The chain employs TRBV10-2 and TRBJ2-1, with TRBD2 matching 14 bases. The CDR3 contains 19 residues. Losses at the gene ends were 0 bases for V and 4 bases for J; bases not matched to a gene: 8. From germline, CDR1 is WSHSY and CDR2 SAAADI. The DNA of the CDR3 is TGCGCCAGCAGTGAGTCTCGGGGGACTAGCGGGAGAATTTACAATGAGCAGTTCTTC. This encodes CASSESRGTSGRIYNEQFF.

The rearrangement joins TRBV5-4 to TRBJ2-3; 15 bases align to TRBD2. Per germline, CDR1 SGHNT and CDR2 YYREEE (reference sequence). The trim removed 5 bases at V and 0 bases at J, leaving 7 bases unmatched. This CDR3 comprises 18 residues. The CDR3 DNA reads TGTGCCAGCAGTAGGTGGACTAGCGGGGGGGCCAGCACAGATACGCAGTATTTT. This translates into CASSRWTSGGASTDTQYF.

J is TRBJ2-7 and V is TRBV3-1 (or the pseudogene TRBV3-2), with 10 bases identical to TRBD1. Trimming removed 4 bases from V and 7 bases from J; junction bases left unmatched: 13. Germline V gene data show CDR1 as LGHDT and CDR2 as YNNKEL (reference sequence). The CDR3 is 16 amino acids. CDR3 DNA sequence: TGTGCCAGCAGCCCCTGGGAGGGGACAGGGGCTGGGGAGCAGTACTTC. Translated, it gives CASSPWEGTGAGEQYF.

The V call is TRBV14, the J call TRBJ2-3; 9 bases line up with TRBD2. The CDR3 extends over 14 amino acids. V shed 4 bases and J 7 bases; nucleotides not matched to a gene: 6. CDR1 is SGHDN, CDR2 FVKESK, per germline. The CDR3 sequence is CASSPGGGANTQYF. The CDR3 region has the DNA TGTGCCAGCAGCCCCGGCGGGGGGGCCAATACGCAGTATTTT.

The chain has TRBV18 and TRBJ1-2; 9 bases match TRBD1. V lost 2 bases, J lost 8 bases, and 3 bases stayed unmatched. Germline V gives CDR1 KGHSH, CDR2 LQKENI. The CDR3 contains 13 residues. CDR3 DNA: TGTGCCAGCTCACCAAGGACAGGGGAGGGCTACACCTTC. It encodes CASSPRTGEGYTF.

The chain has TRBV11-2 and TRBJ2-5; TRBD2 might be the D (5 bases). This CDR3 is 13 amino acids long. Germline assignment: CDR1 SGHAT and CDR2 FQNNGV. The germline V and J ends were trimmed by 0 bases and 7 bases, with 9 bases remaining between them. CDR3 in DNA: TGTGCCAGCAGCTTAGAAAGAGGAGGGACCCAGTACTTC. Residues: CASSLERGGTQYF.

This chain joins TRBV27 and TRBJ1-5, with TRBD1 matching over 9 bases. Germline V lookup: CDR1 MNHEY, CDR2 SMNVEV (reference sequence). The V gene end was trimmed by 5 bases and the J gene end by 7 bases; junction bases not matched to a gene: 6. This CDR3 is 14 amino acids long. This CDR3 is CASSTRQGGQPQHF. In DNA, the CDR3 is TGTGCCAGCAGTACCAGACAGGGGGGACAGCCCCAGCATTTT.

The chain combines TRBV19 with TRBJ1-1; possibly TRBD1 for D (6 bases). The CDR3 is 16 amino acids. V was clipped by 4 bases and J by 0 bases, with 15 bases between them. Per the germline V gene, CDR1 is LNHDA and CDR2 is SQIVND (reference sequence). The DNA for the CDR3 is TGTGCCAGTAGTAGTGGGGCAGGGGCCCTGAACACTGAAGCTTTCTTT. Its translation: CASSSGAGALNTEAFF.

The chain joins TRBV4-1 to TRBJ1-3, with 7 bases matching TRBD1. CDR1 and CDR2 (germline): MGHRA, YSYEKL. V lost 6 bases and J lost 1; bases outside the gene matches: 18. This CDR3 contains 19 residues. CDR3 bases: TGCGCCAGCAGTGAAGTCCCCACAGGGGCAGGTGTTTCTGGAAACACCATATATTTT. Its protein is CASSEVPTGAGVSGNTIYF.

The genes are TRBV30 and TRBJ2-3, with 7 nucleotides matching TRBD2. Germline CDR1 is GTSNPN and CDR2 is SVGIG (reference sequence). This CDR3 has 14 residues. The J segment lost 6 bases and the V segment lost 2 bases, leaving 8 bases of the junction unmatched. CDR3 residues: CAWSRWPGRDTQYF. DNA for the CDR3: TGTGCCTGGAGTAGGTGGCCCGGGAGGGATACGCAGTATTTT.

Concerning this clone: This sample also contains other DNA sequences that code for the same CDR3. The chain combines TRBV6-5 with TRBJ1-1; possibly TRBD1 for D (6 bases). In germline, CDR1 is MNHEY, CDR2 SVGAGI. Trimming took 6 bases from V and 5 from J, leaving 7 bases between them. The CDR3 runs to 11 residues. The CDR3 DNA reads TGTGCCAGCAGCCAGGGGACTGAAGCTTTCTTT. This translates into CASSQGTEAFF.

The chain is built from TRBV20-1 and TRBJ2-7, with 8 bases matching TRBD2. The CDR3 is made up of 15 amino acids. With V trimmed by 3 bases and J by 5 bases, 12 bases remained unmatched. Per germline, CDR1 DFQATT and CDR2 SNEGSKA (reference sequence). CDR3 loop: CSASLSVSGVDEQYF. The CDR3 region has the DNA TGCAGTGCTAGTCTTTCGGTTAGCGGGGTCGACGAGCAGTACTTC.

The rearrangement links TRBV7-6 to TRBJ1-5, with 7 bases aligning to TRBD1. CDR3 size: 15 residues. Per the germline V gene, CDR1 is SGHVS and CDR2 is FNYEAQ. With 4 bases clipped from V and 5 bases from J, the junction kept 8 bases outside the gene matches. DNA for the CDR3: TGTGCCAGCAGCTCGACAGACAGGGTCGATCAGCCCCAGCATTTT. It is translated as CASSSTDRVDQPQHF.

The DNA of the CDR3 is TGCGCCAGCAGCCTGTTGGTCGGGAGGGGAGAGACCCAGTACTTC. Protein: CASSLLVGRGETQYF. The chain employs TRBV5-1 and TRBJ2-5; 8 bases are shared with TRBD2. Germline CDR1 is SGHRS and CDR2 is YFSETQ. V gave up 4 bases and J gave up 4 bases; unmatched junction bases: 9. There are 15 residues in the CDR3.

The chain links TRBV2 to TRBJ2-7; 8 bases match TRBD2. This CDR3 comprises 13 residues. Looked up from germline, CDR1 is SNHLY and CDR2 is FYNNEI. V gave up 7 bases and J gave up 2 bases; unmatched junction bases: 4. As DNA, the CDR3 is TGTGCCAGCACCCGGACTAGCCCCTACGAGCAGTACTTC. Residues: CASTRTSPYEQYF.

V and J are TRBV10-3 and TRBJ2-1, with a tentative D call TRBD1 (6 bases). The CDR3 totals 15 residues. Germline CDR1 and CDR2: ENHRY and SYGVKD. Deletions cut 4 bases from V and 6 bases from J, with 16 bases between. Here the CDR3 DNA reads TGTGCCATCAGTGGGGGACATGCCCGAGCCAATGAGCAGTTCTTC. Amino acids: CAISGGHARANEQFF.

J is TRBJ2-7 and V is TRBV7-2, with 9 nucleotides matching TRBD2. The junction had 5 bases not matched to a gene; V was cut back by 2 bases and J by 3 bases. This CDR3 is built from 15 residues. Germline V gene data show CDR1 as SGHTA and CDR2 as FQGNSA. The CDR3 nucleotides read TGTGCCAGCAGCTTAATAGCGGGGGAGAACTACGAGCAGTACTTC. It is translated as CASSLIAGENYEQYF.

This clone has only one observation. The chain carries TRBV7-9 and TRBJ2-1; D may be TRBD2 (5 bases). The CDR3 runs to 12 residues. Germline V lookup: CDR1 SEHNR, CDR2 FQNEAQ (reference sequence). V gave up 5 bases and J gave up 8 bases, with 10 bases separating them. The CDR3 sequence is CASSPMRDEQFF. In DNA, the CDR3 is TGTGCCAGCAGCCCGATGAGGGATGAGCAGTTCTTC.

This rearrangement joins TRBV30 to TRBJ2-3; 9 bases are a match to TRBD2. V dropped 5 bases and J dropped 14; count of bases not matched to a gene: 8. This CDR3 has 11 amino acids. Per the germline V gene, CDR1 is GTSNPN and CDR2 is SVGIG (reference sequence). The CDR3 region is CAWGALAGRYF. The CDR3 DNA reads TGTGCCTGGGGGGCTCTAGCGGGGAGGTATTTT.

The J gene is TRBJ2-7, the V gene TRBV4-1; 8 positions match TRBD1. V dropped 4 bases and J dropped 7; count of bases not matched to a gene: 6. The CDR3 sequence is 13 residues long. Germline CDR1 MGHRA, CDR2 YSYEKL. The CDR3 region is CASSRADREEQYF. The DNA of the CDR3 is TGCGCCAGCAGCCGGGCGGACAGGGAAGAGCAGTACTTC.

V gene TRBV5-1 combines with J gene TRBJ1-1, with no clear D. Germline loops: CDR1 SGHRS, CDR2 YFSETQ. Between the trimmed V and J ends, which lost 5 bases and 1 base, there was a span of 9 bases. The CDR3 covers 13 residues. CDR3 amino acids: CASSGGENTEAFF. In DNA, the CDR3 is TGCGCCAGCAGTGGAGGTGAGAACACTGAAGCTTTCTTT.

This clone was detected only once. The genes are TRBV11-2 and TRBJ2-7; D possibly corresponds to TRBD2 (5 bases). Germline CDR1 SGHAT, CDR2 FQNNGV. The ends were cut back, 3 bases at V and 4 bases at J, with 7 bases in the middle. The length of the CDR3 is 12 residues. CDR3 loop: CASSFEGYEQYF. CDR3 sequence (DNA): TGTGCCAGCAGCTTCGAGGGATACGAGCAGTACTTC.

The gene calls are TRBV6-2 or TRBV6-3 and TRBJ2-3, with D possibly TRBD2 on 7 matching bases. V was shortened by 2 bases and J by 8 bases, with 14 bases between the two germline ends. Germline CDR1 is MNHEY and CDR2 is SVGEGT. The CDR3 runs 14 residues. The CDR3 protein is CASSYGGASGTQYF. CDR3 coding DNA: TGTGCCAGCAGTTACGGGGGGGCCTCCGGTACGCAGTATTTT.

In its sample, this clone was seen once. The V call is TRBV24-1, the J call TRBJ2-3; unclear D gene. Trimming left V 5 bases short and J 1 base short, with 12 bases between. There are 15 residues in the CDR3. Germline CDR1 reads KGHDR; CDR2 reads SFDVKD. Here the CDR3 reads CATSAGFGGTDTQYF. The CDR3, as DNA: TGTGCCACCAGTGCCGGTTTCGGTGGCACAGATACGCAGTATTTT.

This clone showed up just once. This chain uses TRBV19 with TRBJ1-1; D might be TRBD1 (6 bases). Trimming pared 10 bases from V and 4 bases from J, leaving 16 bases between. This CDR3 has 13 residues. Germline V gene sequence: CDR1 LNHDA, CDR2 SQIVND (reference sequence). CDR3 DNA: TGTGCCACCCAACAGGGATTAGGCACTGAAGCTTTCTTT. Encoded protein: CATQQGLGTEAFF.